Presented here are 11 T cell receptor beta chains from one specimen sequenced in a study of cytomegalovirus exposure and HLA in healthy donors. The PCR contained 60 Vbeta and 13 Jbeta primers. The method was immunoSEQ multiplex PCR; TCRdb's version includes in-frame clones alone and lacks a portion of them. The top ten hold 0.94% of the sample, which has 100,000 to 150,000 clones, 75% to 80% seen once. The specimen was PBMCs. The receptor set was obtained from an older woman in good health and CMV-seronegative.

The V call is TRBV7-2, the J call TRBJ2-5, with 12 bases matching TRBD1. V gave up 4 bases and J gave up 6 bases; unmatched junction bases: 12. The CDR3 runs to 17 residues. Germline CDR1 reads SGHTA; CDR2 reads FQGNSA. The DNA of the CDR3 is TGTGCCAGCAGCTCTAAAGGCGGGACAGGGGGCGTGAAGACCCAGTACTTC. It translates to CASSSKGGTGGVKTQYF.

The rearrangement links TRBV28 to TRBJ1-4; D might be TRBD1 (5 bases). CDR1 and CDR2 (germline): MDHEN, SYDVKM. The CDR3 loop spans 15 amino acids. The V end lost 5 bases, the J end lost 7 bases, and 17 bases lay between the germline ends. The chain's CDR3 is CASSPMKFRGEKLFF. CDR3 nucleotides: TGTGCCAGCAGTCCGATGAAGTTTAGGGGTGAAAAACTGTTTTTT.

This clone was found a few times. The chain employs TRBV10-3 and TRBJ1-5; D remains ambiguous. The CDR3 length is 15 residues. Germline V gene sequence: CDR1 ENHRY, CDR2 SYGVKD. V lost 0 bases to trimming and J lost 7 bases, with 13 bases between them. The CDR3 nucleotides read TGTGCCATCAGTGAGTCGAGGCCGCTTACCCAGCCCCAGCATTTT. Protein: CAISESRPLTQPQHF.

The genes are TRBV5-1 and TRBJ2-3, with a tentative D call TRBD2 (5 bases). In germline, CDR1 is SGHRS, CDR2 YFSETQ. V lost 0 bases and J 6 bases, leaving 11 bases between the germline ends. The CDR3 spans 14 residues. The CDR3 region has the DNA TGCGCCAGCAGCTTGGGGCGGGCGGAGGATACGCAGTATTTT. Residues: CASSLGRAEDTQYF.

This chain uses TRBV7-9 with TRBJ1-1; possibly TRBD1 for D (5 bases). Germline V gene sequence: CDR1 SEHNR, CDR2 FQNEAQ (reference sequence). V gave up 2 bases and J gave up 1 base, with 14 bases separating them. The CDR3 has 16 amino acids. This CDR3 is CASSLPSQTGNTEAFF. CDR3 bases: TGTGCCAGCAGCTTACCCAGTCAAACAGGGAACACTGAAGCTTTCTTT.

The rearrangement joins TRBV10-3 to TRBJ1-3; 7 positions match TRBD1. CDR1 ENHRY and CDR2 SYGVKD come from the germline V gene. There are 13 residues in the CDR3. The V and J ends lost 8 bases and 2 bases, in that order; junction bases with no gene match: 3. For the CDR3, the DNA is TGTGCCATCGCCGGGACAGCTGGAAACACCATATATTTT. Protein: CAIAGTAGNTIYF.

For this clone: Given the absence of the conserved phenylalanine or tryptophan at the CDR3 end, a read error is likely. Because the CDR3's place on the DNA is in doubt, the DNA is left out and the CDR3 is given as listed by TCRdb. The CDR3 sequence: CAWRVDSLSSTL. The genes are TRBV30 and TRBJ1-2; the table's TRBD1 call for D was not verified on the DNA. The CDR3 extends over 12 residues, inclusive of both ends. From germline, CDR1 is GTSNPN and CDR2 SVGIG (reference sequence).

The chain has TRBV25-1 and TRBJ2-1, with TRBD1 matching 9 bases. The ends lost 11 bases at V and 7 bases at J; junction bases unmatched: 6. CDR3 length equals 12 residues. The germline V gene has CDR1 MGHDK and CDR2 SYGVNS. The DNA for the CDR3 is TGTGCCGGGGGGACAGGGACGAATGAGCAGTTCTTC. It codes for CAGGTGTNEQFF.

The chain couples TRBV2 to TRBJ1-2; D may be TRBD1 (5 bases). The CDR3 sequence is 13 residues long. Looked up from germline, CDR1 is SNHLY and CDR2 is FYNNEI. V gave up 6 bases and J gave up 8 bases, with 16 bases separating them. Here the CDR3 reads CASRGGTGRGYTF. DNA for the CDR3: TGTGCCAGCAGGGGGGGGACCGGTAGGGGCTACACCTTC. Full variable domain (rest looked up from reference TRBV2 and TRBJ1-2): EPEVTQTPSHQVTQMGQEVILRCVPISNHLYFYWYRQILGQKVEFLVSFYNNEISEKSEIFDDQFSVERPDGSNFTLKIRSTKLEDSAMYFCASRGGTGRGYTFGSGTRLTVV.

The rearrangement joins TRBV19 to TRBJ2-7; TRBD1 matches 10 bases. This CDR3 spans 15 amino acids. Germline V gene sequence: CDR1 LNHDA, CDR2 SQIVND (reference sequence). The V and J ends lost 5 bases and 0 bases, in that order; junction bases with no gene match: 4. As DNA, the CDR3 is TGTGCCAGTAGTGACCGGGACAGGGGCTCCTACGAGCAGTACTTC. Translated, it gives CASSDRDRGSYEQYF.

The CDR3, as DNA: TGTGCCAGCAGGTTGCGGACAACTCCCACAGATACGCAGTATTTT. Amino acids: CASRLRTTPTDTQYF. The chain recombines TRBV5-4 with TRBJ2-3; possible D gene TRBD1, 5 bases. Trimming removed 5 bases from V and 2 bases from J, with 15 bases in between. The germline V gene encodes CDR1 SGHNT and CDR2 YYREEE (reference sequence). The CDR3 is made up of 15 amino acids.